The source of this TCR beta chain is a study of cytomegalovirus exposure and HLA in healthy donors. Study context: The study's early data release held about 85 million unique TCRs from HLA-typed donors. Broader study findings: The classifier reportedly diagnosed cytomegalovirus status with high specificity and sensitivity. Sequencing likely generated an artifact that appeared as a cluster of highly shared sequence variants.

In nominal health when sampled, donors likely had unrecorded immune exposures nonetheless. The PCR employed 60 Vbeta primers together with 13 Jbeta primers. This table comes from immunoSEQ multiplex PCR, and its TCRdb copy is limited to in-frame clones, with some not included. The sample has tens of thousands of clones, roughly 77% seen once. To note about this clone: The antigen remains undetermined.

This receptor was identified in a woman in her thirties or forties in good health and CMV-seropositive. The sample taken for sequencing was PBMCs.

The CDR3 spells CASKQGTGEQFF. The CDR3 DNA sequence: TGTGCCAGCAAACAGGGGACGGGTGAGCAGTTCTTC. The chain is built from TRBV19 and TRBJ2-1, with 7 bases matching TRBD1. J lost 9 bases, V lost 9 bases, and 8 bases had no gene match. The germline V gene has CDR1 LNHDA and CDR2 SQIVND (reference sequence). The CDR3 loop spans 12 amino acids.